These 25 T cell receptor beta chains were sequenced from one sample in a study of T cell repertoires in aging, cancer and after chemotherapy. Amplification of TCR beta used genomic DNA extracted from peripheral blood. Rearranged V-D-J TRB sequences were amplified with a mixed TRB-A/B primer pool. TCRdb processed the multiplex PCR reads anew with MiXCR; each CDR3 protein has one entry. The top ten clones hold 25% to 35% of a sample with roughly 1,400 distinct CDR3 sequences, around 55% of them seen once. The source material was blood. These TCRs come from a human donor with a blood cancer.

CDR3 sequence: CAWSVSYEQYF. Written as DNA, the CDR3 is TGTGCCTGGAGTGTATCCTACGAGCAGTACTTC. The V call is TRBV30, the J call TRBJ2-7; no firm D call. From germline, CDR1 is GTSNPN and CDR2 SVGIG (reference sequence). V dropped 0 bases and J dropped 1 base, with 1 base sitting between them. CDR3 length equals 11 residues.

This chain joins TRBV15 and TRBJ2-5, with D possibly TRBD2 on 5 matching bases. This CDR3 is built from 14 residues. Germline V lookup: CDR1 LNHNV, CDR2 YYDKDF (reference sequence). V lost 0 bases and J lost 5, with 10 bases in between. CDR3 loop: CATSRDRGGETQYF. Here the CDR3 DNA reads TGTGCCACCAGCAGAGATCGGGGTGGGGAGACCCAGTACTTC.

This clonotype is medium-sized by share. The rearrangement links TRBV28 to TRBJ2-3; a weak D match, TRBD2 (7 bases). Germline lookup yields CDR1 MDHEN and CDR2 SYDVKM. The CDR3 contains 14 residues. Trimming took off 9 bases at V and 0 bases at J, with 13 bases between the two ends. CDR3 sequence: CASGGAASTDTQYF. CDR3 DNA sequence: TGTGCCAGTGGGGGGGCTGCTAGCACAGATACGCAGTATTTT.

The chain's CDR3 is CASSEEGRATNEKLFF. CDR3 nucleotide sequence: TGTGCCAGCAGTGAAGAGGGCCGCGCAACTAATGAAAAACTGTTTTTT. V gene TRBV6-1 combines with J gene TRBJ1-4, with D hard to call. CDR1 is MNHNS and CDR2 is SASEGT in the germline V gene. The CDR3 covers 16 residues. The ends were cut back, 1 base at V and 0 bases at J, with 9 bases in the middle.

V and J are TRBV27 and TRBJ2-1; D is tentatively TRBD1 or TRBD2 (5 bases each). Trimming took 1 base from V and 6 from J, leaving 10 bases between them. Germline CDR1 reads MNHEY; CDR2 reads SMNVEV (reference sequence). CDR3 length equals 14 residues. Written as DNA, the CDR3 is TGTGCCAGCAGTTTATGGGGGAAGGTCAATGAGCAGTTCTTC. It specifies CASSLWGKVNEQFF.

The chain combines TRBV5-4 with TRBJ1-2; D remains ambiguous. The germline V and J ends were trimmed by 3 bases and 4 bases, with 19 bases remaining between them. CDR1 and CDR2 from the germline V gene are SGHNT and YYREEE (reference sequence). The CDR3 contains 16 residues. CDR3: CASSSNLWGIGYGYTF. CDR3 DNA sequence: TGTGCCAGCAGCTCTAACCTATGGGGTATTGGCTATGGCTACACCTTC.

In its sample, this clonotype ranks as medium-sized. The chain uses TRBV6-2 or TRBV6-3 and TRBJ2-7; 8 bases agree with TRBD1. CDR1 and CDR2 from the germline V gene are MNHEY and SVGEGT. Trimming at V came to 0 bases and at J to 3 bases, leaving 7 bases not matched to a gene. The CDR3 consists of 16 residues. CDR3 nucleotides: TGTGCCAGCAGTTACTCGCGGACAGGGTCTGGCTACGAGCAGTACTTC. Amino acids: CASSYSRTGSGYEQYF.

This chain uses TRBV30 with TRBJ1-5; D gene unclear. The CDR3 runs 15 residues. V was shortened by 4 bases and J by 1 base, with 14 bases between the two germline ends. Looked up from germline, CDR1 is GTSNPN and CDR2 is SVGIG (reference sequence). The CDR3 sequence is CAWNPGLLSNQPQHF. The CDR3 nucleotides are TGTGCCTGGAATCCCGGACTGTTGAGCAATCAGCCCCAGCATTTT.

The chain is built from TRBV24-1 and TRBJ1-1, with a weak D call TRBD1 (5 bases). Germline V gives CDR1 KGHDR, CDR2 SFDVKD. Trimming took off 3 bases at V and 1 base at J, with 8 bases between the two ends. The length of the CDR3 is 14 residues. The CDR3 nucleotides read TGTGCCACCAGTGATCGTCAGGGGAACACTGAAGCTTTCTTT. This codes for CATSDRQGNTEAFF.

V usage is TRBV20-1 and J usage is TRBJ2-7; 7 nucleotides match TRBD1. V was clipped by 3 bases and J by 0 bases; unmatched bases: 8. CDR3 length equals 15 residues. CDR1 DFQATT and CDR2 SNEGSKA come from the germline V gene (reference sequence). CDR3 sequence reads: CSARRFRGNSYEQYF. The CDR3 DNA reads as TGCAGTGCTAGGCGATTCAGGGGGAACTCCTACGAGCAGTACTTC.

By proportion, this clonotype is large (0.1 to 1%). The V gene is TRBV6-5, the J gene TRBJ2-7; 15 nucleotides match TRBD2. The CDR3 is 19 amino acids. After removal of 10 bases from V and 2 bases from J, the junction contained 18 bases not matched to a gene. Germline loops: CDR1 MNHEY, CDR2 SVGAGI. The CDR3 coding sequence is TGTGCCACCCGTTCCCCTCCGGGACTAGCGGGGGGCAGCGCCTACGAGCAGTACTTC. Translation: CATRSPPGLAGGSAYEQYF.

This clonotype is large (0.1 to 1%) in the sample. The chain carries TRBV12-3 or TRBV12-4 and TRBJ2-4; TRBD1 agrees at 7 bases. This CDR3 region has 12 residues. V lost 3 bases to trimming and J lost 7 bases; unmatched junction nucleotides: 0. CDR3 DNA: TGTGCCAGCAGTTTGGACAGGAACATTCAGTACTTC. Translating gives CASSLDRNIQYF.

This clonotype is large in the sample. The V gene is TRBV6-6, the J gene TRBJ2-7, with D perhaps matching TRBD1 or TRBD2 (5 bases each). Germline lookup yields CDR1 MNHNY and CDR2 SVGAGI (reference sequence). This CDR3 is built from 9 residues. The V and J ends lost 11 bases and 6 bases respectively, with 8 bases between them. CDR3: CAAGGEQYF. CDR3 DNA: TGTGCCGCTGGGGGCGAGCAGTACTTC.

The chain recombines TRBV5-5 with TRBJ2-7; 7 bases align to TRBD1. Germline lookup yields CDR1 SGHKS and CDR2 YYEKEE (reference sequence). This CDR3 comprises 16 residues. The V gene end was trimmed by 3 bases and the J gene end by 0 bases; junction bases not matched to a gene: 9. CDR3 nucleotide sequence: TGTGCCAGCAGCTCCTGGAGGTGGGACAGCTCCTACGAGCAGTACTTC. Encoded protein: CASSSWRWDSSYEQYF.

The chain is built from TRBV5-6 and TRBJ2-3; D not resolved. Trimming removed 4 bases from V and 0 bases from J, with 21 bases in between. CDR1 is SGHDT and CDR2 is YYEEEE in the germline V gene. This CDR3 region has 18 residues. The CDR3 nucleotides read TGTGCCAGCAGCCGAGTTTTGGATCTATCAAGTAGCACAGATACGCAGTATTTT. It translates to CASSRVLDLSSSTDTQYF.

This chain links TRBV7-3 with TRBJ1-3; D unclear. V shed 5 bases and J shed 2 bases, with 7 bases lying between them. Germline V gene lookup returns CDR1 SGHTA and CDR2 FQGTGA. The CDR3 consists of 13 residues. The DNA for the CDR3 is TGTGCCAGCAGCGACGGGCCTGGAAACACCATATATTTT. Translation: CASSDGPGNTIYF.

Within the sample, this clonotype is medium-sized. The J gene is TRBJ1-1, the V gene TRBV6-5, with a possible D match to TRBD1 (5 bases). Trimming left V 7 bases short and J 0 bases short, with 21 bases between. CDR3 size: 17 residues. Germline CDR1 and CDR2: MNHEY and SVGAGI. The CDR3 bases are TGTGCCAGCAAACCACTCCAGACAGCCCTCATGAACACTGAAGCTTTCTTT. Encoded protein: CASKPLQTALMNTEAFF.

V gene TRBV24-1 combines with J gene TRBJ2-2; no firm D call. Germline CDR1 KGHDR, CDR2 SFDVKD. The CDR3 contains 13 residues. Deletions cut 3 bases from V and 7 bases from J, with 8 bases between. CDR3 bases: TGTGCCACCAGTGATGGAGAGCACGGGGAGCTGTTTTTT. Its translation: CATSDGEHGELFF.

This clonotype was seen a few times. J is TRBJ2-1 and V is TRBV29-1, with TRBD2 matching 8 bases. The germline V gene has CDR1 SQVTM and CDR2 ANQGSEA. V was pared by 7 bases and J by 4 bases, with 12 bases of the junction left unmatched. The CDR3 consists of 15 residues. Here the CDR3 reads CSGMIPSGPYNEQFF. Written as DNA, the CDR3 is TGCAGCGGCATGATTCCTAGCGGGCCATACAATGAGCAGTTCTTC.

This clonotype is medium-sized. The rearrangement links TRBV5-3 to TRBJ2-4; a weak D match, TRBD2 (5 bases). TRBV5-3 is recorded as an ORF, its role being uncertain. This CDR3 has 18 amino acids. V shed 0 bases and J shed 0 bases, with 16 bases lying between them. The DNA for the CDR3 is TGTGCCAGAAGCTTGGCTGCAGTTGGAGGTCCAGCCAAAAACATTCAGTACTTC. This translates into CARSLAAVGGPAKNIQYF.

This clonotype was counted only a few times. This chain joins TRBV12-3 or TRBV12-4 and TRBJ2-5, with D tentatively TRBD1 (5 bases). CDR3 length: 18 amino acids. CDR3 amino acids: CASGLVIAGSGLQETQYF. The CDR3 DNA sequence: TGTGCTAGTGGTTTGGTAATAGCAGGGTCTGGGCTCCAAGAGACCCAGTACTTC.

The chain carries TRBV6-5 and TRBJ2-2, with 8 bases aligning to TRBD2. Germline lookup yields CDR1 MNHEY and CDR2 SVGAGI. CDR3 length: 14 amino acids. Germline trimming cut 8 bases from V and 6 bases from J; bases unmatched to any gene: 8. CDR3 loop: CASALLGGAGELFF. The CDR3 DNA is TGTGCCAGCGCCCTCCTCGGGGGGGCCGGGGAGCTGTTTTTT.

This clonotype was seen a single time. The V call is TRBV7-2, the J call TRBJ1-2, with D possibly TRBD1 on 5 matching bases. The germline V gene encodes CDR1 SGHTA and CDR2 FQGNSA. The CDR3 runs to 14 residues. Trimming removed 1 base at V and 6 bases at J, with 12 bases between. The CDR3: CASSLGSWGDGYTF. The CDR3 region has the DNA TGTGCCAGCAGCTTAGGAAGTTGGGGGGATGGCTACACCTTC.

J is TRBJ2-6 and V is TRBV28, with 8 bases identical to TRBD2. Germline CDR1 and CDR2: MDHEN and SYDVKM. The CDR3 runs 17 residues. Germline trimming cut 10 bases from V and 0 bases from J; bases unmatched to any gene: 11. The CDR3 protein is CATTAGGRASGANVLTF. In DNA, the CDR3 is TGTGCCACCACCGCGGGAGGCAGGGCCTCTGGGGCCAACGTCCTGACTTTC.

The sample holds a few counts of this clonotype. This sequence joins TRBV29-1 and TRBJ1-1, with D perhaps TRBD1 (5 bases). CDR3 size: 13 residues. V lost 5 bases to trimming and J lost 4 bases, with 14 bases between them. Per germline, CDR1 SQVTM and CDR2 ANQGSEA. The CDR3 nucleotides are TGCAGCGTTCAAACCCAGGGAGGCACTGAAGCTTTCTTT. It codes for CSVQTQGGTEAFF.